This passage covers 32 T cell receptor beta chains from one sample sequenced in a study of regulatory T cells in long-lasting Graves disease. TCR beta libraries were built with iRepertoire HTBI primers and Arm-PCR of CDR3 regions. TCRdb passed the multiplex PCR reads through MiXCR, listing each CDR3 protein once. Among roughly 420,000 distinct CDR3 sequences listed, roughly 15% were seen once. Specified time point: newly diagnosed GD, antithyroid drugs for less than 3 months. The TCR library was prepared using RNA isolated from PBMCs. The sequenced sample was peripheral blood mononuclear cells (PBMCs), obtained at new diagnosis, from a patient treated with antithyroid drugs. The receptors derive from a female donor with Graves disease.

The sample holds many counts of this clonotype. This sequence joins TRBV7-2 and TRBJ1-3, with 7 bases that match TRBD1. Losses at the gene ends were 1 base for V and 3 bases for J; bases not matched to a gene: 3. This CDR3 region has 15 residues. Germline V CDR1 and CDR2: SGHTA, FQGNSA. CDR3 coding DNA: TGTGCCAGCAGCTTAGACAGGGGAAGTGGAAACACCATATATTTT. It translates to CASSLDRGSGNTIYF.

This clonotype was observed at least ten times. J is TRBJ2-2 and V is TRBV6-5; 9 bases align to TRBD2. The V segment lost 0 bases and the J segment 3 bases; nucleotides outside the gene matches: 14. The CDR3 runs to 20 residues. The germline V gene encodes CDR1 MNHEY and CDR2 SVGAGI. CDR3 residues: CASSYSPLRRAGGYTGELFF. As DNA, the CDR3 is TGTGCCAGCAGTTACTCACCCTTACGTAGAGCGGGAGGCTACACCGGGGAGCTGTTTTTT.

The chain employs TRBV4-1 and TRBJ1-4; TRBD1 is a possible D gene (5 bases). Germline V CDR1 and CDR2: MGHRA, YSYEKL. This CDR3 has 13 residues. V lost 4 bases to trimming and J lost 8 bases, with 11 bases between them. The CDR3 loop reads CASSLGTTEKLFF. The CDR3 DNA is TGCGCCAGCAGCCTTGGGACGACGGAAAAACTGTTTTTT.

This clonotype has a count of ten or more. This sequence joins TRBV4-1 and TRBJ1-3; D remains unclear. Germline CDR1 and CDR2: MGHRA and YSYEKL. The CDR3 has 15 residues. V was pared by 1 base and J by 0 bases, with 7 bases between. This CDR3 is CASSQGAYSGNTIYF. The CDR3 DNA is TGCGCCAGCAGCCAAGGGGCTTACTCTGGAAACACCATATATTTT.

The sample holds a few counts of this clonotype. A much larger clone differs from this one at a single base, so this may be a read error. Given the absence of the conserved phenylalanine or tryptophan at the CDR3 end, a read error is likely. This rearrangement joins TRBV12-3 or TRBV12-4 to TRBJ2-3; D not resolved. The CDR3 consists of 13 residues. Trimming cost V 3 bases and J 5 bases, with 9 bases left between them. CDR3 sequence reads: CASSFVKRDTQYS. The DNA for the CDR3 is TGTGCCAGCAGTTTCGTGAAGCGAGATACGCAGTATTCT.

The V call is TRBV20-1, the J call TRBJ2-7; TRBD2 matches 7 bases. This CDR3 is 13 amino acids long. With V trimmed by 2 bases and J by 3 bases, 4 bases remained unmatched. CDR1 is DFQATT and CDR2 is SNEGSKA in the germline V gene (reference sequence). The CDR3 is CSARTGGIYEQYF. For the CDR3, the DNA is TGCAGTGCTAGAACCGGGGGGATCTACGAGCAGTACTTC.

This clonotype was observed many times. The chain employs TRBV20-1 and TRBJ2-7; D perhaps matches TRBD2 (6 bases). V lost 6 bases and J lost 1, with 10 bases in between. Looked up from germline, CDR1 is DFQATT and CDR2 is SNEGSKA (reference sequence). CDR3 length equals 12 residues. The CDR3 sequence: CSASGTSYEQYF. The CDR3 DNA reads as TGCAGTGCCTCCGGGACTTCCTACGAGCAGTACTTC.

This clonotype was detected many times. The chain is built from TRBV7-2 and TRBJ1-1, with D possibly TRBD1 on 6 matching bases. Deletions cut 5 bases from V and 10 bases from J, with 20 bases between. The V gene's germline CDR1 is SGHTA and CDR2 FQGNSA. There are 14 residues in the CDR3. The DNA for the CDR3 is TGTGCCAGCAGCGCCCCCCCCGGGACAAACTTAGCTTTCTTT. As protein: CASSAPPGTNLAFF.

This clonotype came up many times. The rearrangement joins TRBV7-2 to TRBJ2-6; weak D call: TRBD2 (5 bases). The CDR3 loop spans 16 amino acids. Looked up from germline, CDR1 is SGHTA and CDR2 is FQGNSA. V was trimmed by 0 bases and J by 0 bases, leaving 6 bases between them. The CDR3 DNA follows: TGTGCCAGCAGCTTAGCTAGCGTCTCTGGGGCCAACGTCCTGACTTTC. Its protein product is CASSLASVSGANVLTF.

This clonotype has at least ten counts. The V call is TRBV2, the J call TRBJ1-5; D not resolved. V lost 4 bases to trimming and J lost 4 bases, with 29 bases between them. This CDR3 contains 20 residues. Germline CDR1 SNHLY, CDR2 FYNNEI. The CDR3 coding sequence is TGTGCCAGCAGTGTTTTAGGATTTTTTAATTCAGTCAGGCGAAATCAGCCCCAGCATTTT. Its protein product is CASSVLGFFNSVRRNQPQHF.

This clonotype was seen ten or more times. The chain carries TRBV2 and TRBJ2-7; 9 nucleotides match TRBD1. V shed 6 bases and J 7 bases; nucleotides not matched to a gene: 10. The CDR3 is 14 amino acids. CDR1 SNHLY and CDR2 FYNNEI come from the germline V gene. The CDR3 is CASSTGTGSGEQYF. In DNA, the CDR3 is TGTGCCAGCAGCACCGGGACAGGGAGTGGTGAGCAGTACTTC.

This chain connects TRBV6-2 or TRBV6-3 to TRBJ1-2, with a weak D call TRBD1 (5 bases). Per the germline V gene, CDR1 is MNHEY and CDR2 is SVGEGT. This CDR3 has 17 amino acids. Deletions cut 1 base from V and 6 bases from J, with 21 bases between. CDR3 sequence reads: CASSYFTGTPSENGYTF. The CDR3 region has the DNA TGTGCCAGCAGTTACTTCACCGGGACTCCTAGCGAGAATGGCTACACCTTC.

The CDR3, as DNA: TGTGCCAGTATACAGGGGGCACAGAGCAATCAGCCCCAGCATTTT. Encoded protein: CASIQGAQSNQPQHF. The V call is TRBV19, the J call TRBJ1-5; 9 bases are a match to TRBD1. Germline CDR1 is LNHDA and CDR2 is SQIVND (reference sequence). This CDR3 is 15 amino acids long. V lost 7 bases, J lost 1 base, and 5 bases stayed unmatched. Using reference TRBV19 and TRBJ1-5 for the parts outside the CDR3, the full variable domain is DGGITQSPKYLFRKEGQNVTLSCEQNLNHDAMYWYRQDPGQGLRLIYYSQIVNDFQKGDIAEGYSVSREKKESFPLTVTSAQKNPTAFYLCASIQGAQSNQPQHFGDGTRLSIL.

This clonotype was counted ten times or more. The chain combines TRBV24-1 with TRBJ1-1; no clear D gene. Per the germline V gene, CDR1 is KGHDR and CDR2 is SFDVKD. The CDR3 is 13 residues long. The V end lost 4 bases, the J end lost 8 bases, and 13 bases lay between the germline ends. CDR3 in DNA: TGTGCCACCAGTGACCCGGTCGTGGCAGAAGCTTTCTTT. The encoded protein is CATSDPVVAEAFF.

At least ten counts were recorded for this clonotype. The chain has TRBV4-3 and TRBJ1-1, with D perhaps TRBD1 (6 bases). V lost 0 bases to trimming and J lost 11 bases, with 19 bases between them. This CDR3 spans 15 amino acids. Germline values: CDR1 LGHNA, CDR2 YSLEER. CDR3 protein: CASSQESRGAGVAFF. The DNA of the CDR3 is TGCGCCAGCAGCCAAGAATCCCGTGGGGCAGGGGTCGCTTTCTTT.

CDR3: CSAPRTGVEYGYTF. In nucleotides, the CDR3 is TGCAGTGCCCCACGGACAGGGGTTGAGTATGGCTACACCTTC. The J gene is TRBJ1-2, the V gene TRBV20-1, with 9 bases that match TRBD1. The CDR3 has 14 amino acids. Germline trimming cut 6 bases from V and 5 bases from J; bases unmatched to any gene: 10. CDR1 and CDR2 from the germline V gene are DFQATT and SNEGSKA (reference sequence).

This clonotype was detected ten times or more. The J gene is TRBJ2-7, the V gene TRBV9; 8 nucleotides align to TRBD2. The CDR3 is made up of 17 amino acids. J was trimmed by 2 bases and V by 10 bases; bases with no gene match: 20. Germline V gives CDR1 SGDLS, CDR2 YYNGEE. The CDR3 nucleotides are TGTGCCGGGGGGTTGGGGCTAGCGGGCGGAGACACCTACGAGCAGTACTTC. Protein product: CAGGLGLAGGDTYEQYF.

This clonotype was detected ten times or more. The chain's CDR3 is CASSQSGTMNTEAFF. The CDR3 DNA sequence: TGTGCCAGCAGCCAATCCGGGACAATGAACACTGAAGCTTTCTTT. The gene calls are TRBV4-2 and TRBJ1-1; weak D call: TRBD1 (6 bases). CDR3 length: 15 amino acids. V lost 2 bases, J lost 0 bases, and 10 bases lay in between. The V gene's germline CDR1 is LGHNA and CDR2 YNFKEQ.

This clonotype has ten or more counts. This chain joins TRBV12-5 and TRBJ1-5; D may be TRBD1 (5 bases). The germline CDR1 and CDR2 sequences are LGHNT and FRNRAP. The CDR3 runs 12 residues. V lost 7 bases, J lost 7 bases, and 11 bases lay in between. CDR3 sequence reads: CASAGGGQPQHF. CDR3 DNA sequence: TGTGCTAGTGCCGGGGGGGGGCAGCCCCAGCATTTT.

A few counts support this clonotype. The J gene is TRBJ2-3, the V gene TRBV2; possible D gene TRBD2, 7 bases. V was clipped by 0 bases and J by 0 bases, with 10 bases between them. Germline assignment: CDR1 SNHLY and CDR2 FYNNEI. The CDR3 spans 16 residues. In DNA, the CDR3 is TGTGCCAGCAGTGAAGCCCGGGGGGCTAGCACAGATACGCAGTATTTT. Translating gives CASSEARGASTDTQYF.

This sequence joins TRBV20-1 and TRBJ2-7, with 11 bases aligning to TRBD1. V shed 6 bases, J shed 2 bases, and the junction held 9 bases outside the gene matches. Per germline, CDR1 DFQATT and CDR2 SNEGSKA (reference sequence). The CDR3 extends over 15 amino acids. CDR3 sequence reads: CSAPVRTGGPYEQYF. The CDR3 nucleotides are TGCAGTGCCCCCGTCAGGACAGGGGGCCCCTACGAGCAGTACTTC.

Ten or more counts support this clonotype. The J gene is TRBJ1-6, the V gene TRBV2; D gene uncertain. Germline V gene sequence: CDR1 SNHLY, CDR2 FYNNEI. V shed 3 bases and J shed 7 bases, with 13 bases lying between them. The CDR3 is 15 residues long. CDR3 DNA sequence: TGTGCCAGCAGTGATGGACCGGGAGCCAATTCACCCCTCCACTTT. This codes for CASSDGPGANSPLHF.

This clonotype was counted once. The chain combines TRBV20-1 with TRBJ2-3, with 12 bases lining up with TRBD2. CDR3 length equals 17 residues. Trimming took 6 bases from V and 1 from J; bases not matched to a gene: 11. Germline assignment: CDR1 DFQATT and CDR2 SNEGSKA (reference sequence). In DNA form, the CDR3 reads TGCAGTGCCCAGGACAGCCGACTAGCGGGAGGCACAGATACGCAGTATTTT. Its protein product is CSAQDSRLAGGTDTQYF.

As for this clonotype: One base away lies a much larger clone, so this may be a sequencing read error. The chain recombines TRBV6-1 with TRBJ2-3, with D possibly TRBD2 on 6 matching bases. The germline CDR1 and CDR2 sequences are MNHNS and SASEGT. The length of the CDR3 is 14 residues. The CDR3 DNA is TGTGCCAGCACATGGGGAGGAAGAACAGATGCGCAGTATTTT. Translating gives CASTWGGRTDAQYF.

This chain links TRBV4-2 with TRBJ2-7; D unclear. The germline gives CDR1 LGHNA, CDR2 YNFKEQ. V lost 2 bases and J lost 1, with 9 bases in between. The CDR3 contains 14 residues. As DNA, the CDR3 is TGTGCCAGCAGCCAAATCCAGAGTTCCTACGAGCAGTACTTC. It codes for CASSQIQSSYEQYF.

This clonotype was counted only a few times. The rearrangement uses TRBV6-2 or TRBV6-3 and TRBJ2-2; the D is unclear. The germline V and J ends were trimmed by 7 bases and 5 bases, with 11 bases remaining between them. CDR3 length: 13 amino acids. Germline V lookup: CDR1 MNHEY, CDR2 SVGEGT. The CDR3 is CASKIHNTGELFF. In nucleotides, the CDR3 is TGTGCCAGCAAAATACACAATACCGGGGAGCTGTTTTTT.

A few counts support this clonotype. The rearrangement links TRBV4-3 to TRBJ1-1; D might be TRBD1 (5 bases). V was pared by 6 bases and J by 4 bases, with 21 bases between. This CDR3 contains 16 residues. In germline, CDR1 is LGHNA, CDR2 YSLEER. The chain's CDR3 is CASSRGGRGEGTEAFF. The CDR3 bases are TGCGCCAGCAGTCGGGGAGGCCGGGGCGAGGGCACTGAAGCTTTCTTT.

In regard to this clonotype: A much larger clonotype is one base distant, so this may be a read error. The chain combines TRBV11-2 with TRBJ2-3; TRBD2 might be the D (7 bases). In germline, CDR1 is SGHAT, CDR2 FQNNGV. The CDR3 consists of 14 residues. V lost 3 bases and J 8 bases, leaving 15 bases between the germline ends. The DNA of the CDR3 is TGTGCCAGCAGCTTCCGGGGGGCCGCAGTTACGCAGTATTTT. This gives the protein CASSFRGAAVTQYF.

In this sample, this clonotype turned up a few times. This rearrangement joins TRBV27 to TRBJ2-7, with 13 bases lining up with TRBD2. Looked up from germline, CDR1 is MNHEY and CDR2 is SMNVEV (reference sequence). V was clipped by 7 bases and J by 2 bases; unmatched bases: 11. The CDR3 covers 17 residues. The CDR3 region has the DNA TGTGCCAGCACCACGAGATGGACTAGCGGGGGAGCCTACGAGCAGTACTTC. Protein: CASTTRWTSGGAYEQYF.

This clonotype showed up just once. With a far larger clone one base away, a read error is the likely cause. This chain connects TRBV12-3 or TRBV12-4 to TRBJ2-1; D remains unclear. The tail of the sequence fits TRBJ2-5 better, so the J call may be wrong. CDR3 size: 13 residues. The CDR3 bases are TGTGCCAGCAGTTTAATGCAGCGAGAGACCCAGTACTTC. Its translation is CASSLMQRETQYF.

This clonotype showed up many times. The chain has TRBV5-1 and TRBJ1-1; a weak D match, TRBD1 (5 bases). This CDR3 is built from 14 residues. The V gene's germline CDR1 is SGHRS and CDR2 YFSETQ. V was pared by 3 bases and J by 1 base, with 10 bases between. The CDR3 sequence is CASSSTGANTEAFF. The CDR3 region has the DNA TGCGCCAGCAGCTCGACCGGGGCGAACACTGAAGCTTTCTTT. Together with reference TRBV5-1 and TRBJ1-1, the CDR3 gives the full variable domain: KAGVTQTPRYLIKTRGQQVTLSCSPISGHRSVSWYQQTPGQGLQFLFEYFSETQRNKGNFPGRFSGRQFSNSRSEMNVSTLELGDSALYLCASSSTGANTEAFFGQGTRLTVV.

This clonotype was detected only a few times. Being one base from a much bigger clone, this may be a read error. The V gene is TRBV11-1, the J gene TRBJ2-5; D ambiguous. Germline CDR1 is SGHAT and CDR2 is FQDESV (reference sequence). V was clipped by 6 bases and J by 7 bases, with 18 bases between them. The CDR3 covers 14 residues. The CDR3 region has the DNA TGTGCCAGCAGTCCATATAGGGTGGGGTGGACCCAGTACTTC. Its protein product is CASSPYRVGWTQYF.